This TCR beta chain is from a study of monozygotic twins with inflammatory bowel disease. Study-level points and caveats: Immunosuppressive treatment differences may have increased patient repertoire variability. The data gave no support to a single strong IBD-associated signal or clonotype. On the inverse Simpson index, IBD patients scored lower for TCRbeta diversity than healthy co-twins.

In preparing each TCR library, 3,000 to 4,500 ng of total RNA was used. TCRdb re-called the 5' RACE reads and catalogs CDR3 proteins one per entry, DNA excluded. Its clone listing holds about 210,000 distinct CDR3 sequences. Regarding this clonotype: What it binds is not known.

Germline V gives CDR1 SGHRS, CDR2 YFSETQ. The CDR3 runs to 15 residues. The sequenced sample consisted of blood. The clonotype comes from a human donor with ulcerative colitis or Crohn's disease, or a healthy co-twin of an affected twin (not recorded which). This sequence joins TRBV5-1 and TRBJ1-5. CDR3 protein: CASSEGGNSNQPQHF.